These T cell receptor beta chains were read from a single sample in a study of T cell responses to AZD1222 COVID-19 vaccine. The data were produced by immunoSEQ multiplex PCR, yet TCRdb's version contains in-frame clones alone and is incomplete. The data show around 250,000 clones, 85% to 95% seen once. The source was peripheral blood, collected on day 0 of AZD1222 vaccination. These receptors originate from an adult in good health. Both conserved end residues are part of each CDR3. D genes are given only for firm matches. The size field is filled for only some rows; it gives once, few, many or a size class.

v_gene,abundance,j_gene,d_gene,len,CDR3aa,CDR3nt
TRBV5-4,-,TRBJ1-2,TRBD1,13,CASTGQGNYGYTF,TGTGCCAGTACTGGACAGGGGAACTATGGCTACACCTTC
TRBV14,-,TRBJ2-7,-,14,CASSRPGSPYEQYF,TGTGCCAGCAGCCGCCCGGGTTCCCCCTACGAGCAGTACTTC
TRBV9,-,TRBJ1-1,-,13,CASSTGPNTEAFF,TGTGCCAGCAGCACGGGGCCCAACACTGAAGCTTTCTTT
TRBV5-1,-,TRBJ2-4,-,14,CASSFGQMRGIQYF,TGCGCCAGCAGCTTCGGGCAGATGCGGGGCATTCAGTACTTC
TRBV7-3,-,TRBJ2-7,TRBD2,13,CASSLGEREKQYF,TGTGCCAGCAGCTTAGGGGAGCGGGAAAAGCAGTACTTC
TRBV18,-,TRBJ2-7,-,15,CASSPGPGSSYEQYF,TGTGCCAGCTCGCCAGGGCCAGGGAGCTCCTACGAGCAGTACTTC
TRBV5-5,-,TRBJ1-2,-,12,CASSPDSQGYTF,TGTGCCAGCAGTCCGGACAGCCAGGGCTACACCTTC
TRBV5-1,-,TRBJ2-3,-,13,CASSSGHVDTQYF,TGCGCCAGCAGCTCCGGACACGTAGATACGCAGTATTTT
TRBV2,few,TRBJ1-6,-,14,CASRLGQIYSPLHF,TGTGCCAGCAGGCTAGGACAGATTTATTCACCCCTCCACTTT
TRBV28,-,TRBJ1-5,-,12,CASSLSDQPQHF,TGTGCCAGCAGTTTATCAGATCAGCCCCAGCATTTT
TRBV7-9,once,TRBJ1-5,-,15,CASTLRRKDNQPQHF,TGTGCCAGCACCCTTAGGCGGAAAGATAATCAGCCCCAGCATTTT
TRBV5-1,-,TRBJ2-1,TRBD1,15,CASSDQGAANNEQFF,TGCGCCAGCAGCGACCAGGGGGCAGCAAACAATGAGCAGTTCTTC
TRBV4-1,-,TRBJ2-7,-,15,CASSQDPGYSYEQYF,TGCGCCAGCAGCCAAGATCCGGGTTACTCCTACGAGCAGTACTTC
TRBV5-1,-,TRBJ1-4,-,14,CASSLLSENEKLFF,TGCGCCAGCAGCTTGCTCTCGGAAAATGAAAAACTGTTTTTT
TRBV2,-,TRBJ1-2,TRBD1,13,CASPRTGGYGYTF,TGTGCCAGTCCACGGACAGGGGGCTATGGCTACACCTTC
TRBV7-3,-,TRBJ2-6,TRBD2,16,CASSLIAGSGANVLTF,TGTGCCAGCAGCCTAATAGCGGGGTCTGGGGCCAACGTCCTGACTTTC
TRBV12-3/TRBV12-4,-,TRBJ1-5,TRBD1,11,CASSDRGAQHF,TGTGCCAGCAGTGACAGGGGGGCCCAGCATTTT
TRBV5-1,-,TRBJ1-4,TRBD1,15,CASTLTGATNEKLFF,TGCGCCAGCACTTTAACAGGGGCAACGAATGAAAAACTGTTTTTT
TRBV29-1,-,TRBJ1-2,-,12,CSVDQEVGGYTF,TGCAGCGTTGACCAGGAGGTGGGCGGCTACACCTTC
TRBV6-5,-,TRBJ2-4,TRBD1,14,CASSRGQGRNIQYF,TGTGCCAGCAGCCGGGGACAGGGGAGGAACATTCAGTACTTC
TRBV5-1,few,TRBJ2-7,-,13,CASRRMDLGEQYF,TGCGCCAGCAGGAGAATGGACCTGGGCGAGCAGTACTTC
TRBV7-9,-,TRBJ1-4,TRBD1,14,CASSPRTGEKKLFF,TGTGCCAGCAGCCCAAGGACAGGGGAGAAAAAACTGTTTTTT
TRBV2,-,TRBJ1-1,TRBD1,14,CASSGTGGDTEAFF,TGTGCCAGCAGTGGGACAGGCGGGGACACTGAAGCTTTCTTT
TRBV6-6,once,TRBJ1-1,-,14,CASSYVRANTEAFF,TGTGCCAGCAGTTATGTCAGGGCCAACACTGAAGCTTTCTTT
TRBV6-5,-,TRBJ1-6,-,13,CASTGRGNSPLHF,TGTGCCAGCACTGGCAGGGGTAATTCACCCCTCCACTTT
TRBV6-2/TRBV6-3,-,TRBJ2-1,-,16,CASSSPKASSYNEQFF,TGTGCCAGCAGTTCCCCGAAAGCGAGCTCCTACAATGAGCAGTTCTTC
TRBV28,-,TRBJ1-6,-,15,CASSFRGSYNSPLHF,TGTGCCAGCAGTTTCAGGGGATCCTATAATTCACCCCTCCACTTT
TRBV3-1/TRBV3-2,-,TRBJ1-3,-,15,CASSQAGTSGNTIYF,TGTGCCAGCAGCCAAGCTGGGACATCTGGAAACACCATATATTTT
TRBV5-8,-,TRBJ2-7,TRBD1,15,CASPAPPTGGYEQYF,TGTGCCAGTCCCGCCCCACCCACAGGGGGATACGAGCAGTACTTC
TRBV5-6,-,TRBJ2-5,-,11,CASSLRETQYF,TGTGCCAGCAGCCTCAGGGAGACCCAGTACTTC
TRBV12-3/TRBV12-4,-,TRBJ2-7,-,12,CASSILSYEQYF,TGTGCCAGCAGTATACTATCTTATGAGCAGTACTTC
TRBV6-5,-,TRBJ2-7,-,14,CASRRTTVRGEQYF,TGTGCCAGCAGACGGACTACCGTGCGCGGCGAGCAGTACTTC